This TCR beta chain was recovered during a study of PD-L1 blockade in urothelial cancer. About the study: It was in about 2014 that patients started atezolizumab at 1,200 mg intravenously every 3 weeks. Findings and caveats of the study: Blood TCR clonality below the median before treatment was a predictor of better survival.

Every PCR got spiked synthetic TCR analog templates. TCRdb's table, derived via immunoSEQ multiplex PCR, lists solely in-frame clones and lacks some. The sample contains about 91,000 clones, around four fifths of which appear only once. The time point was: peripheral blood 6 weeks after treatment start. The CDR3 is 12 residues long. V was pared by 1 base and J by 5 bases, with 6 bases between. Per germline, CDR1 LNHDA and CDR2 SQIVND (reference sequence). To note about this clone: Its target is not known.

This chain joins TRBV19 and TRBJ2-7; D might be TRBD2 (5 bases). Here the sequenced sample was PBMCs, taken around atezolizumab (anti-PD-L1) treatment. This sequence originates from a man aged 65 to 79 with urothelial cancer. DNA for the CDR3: TGTGCCAGTAGTATAGGAGGGAACGAGCAGTACTTC. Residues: CASSIGGNEQYF.